This TCR beta chain appears in the sequencing data of a study of blood T cell repertoires in COVID-19. The wider study: The United States, Italy and Spain were the sources of the acute and convalescent COVID-19 samples. T cells, B-cell-depleted T cells, or PBMCs provided the cDNA or gDNA that served as material.

Assay: immunoSEQ multiplex PCR; the TCRdb copy retains only in-frame clones and omits some. Seen here are about 70,000 clones, about 90% observed once, and the top ten hold 2% to 2.5%. The trim removed 3 bases at V and 2 bases at J, leaving 2 bases unmatched. The CDR3 loop spans 15 amino acids. Germline lookup yields CDR1 KGHSH and CDR2 LQKENI. V is TRBV18 and J is TRBJ1-4, with 8 bases identical to TRBD1. Sequenced: peripheral blood. The TCR originated in a human donor in a cohort sampled during active COVID-19. CDR3 amino acids: CASSPRTGTNEKLFF. In nucleotides, the CDR3 is TGTGCCAGCTCACCCCGGACAGGGACTAATGAAAAACTGTTTTTT.